A single sample is the source of the 14 T cell receptor beta chains below, sequenced in a study of shared clonotypes between healthy human individuals. The assay was immunoSEQ multiplex PCR, and TCRdb's table has in-frame clones only and misses some. This table has a few million clones, more than 90% appearing once. The sample consisted of naive CD4+ T cells sorted from blood. The sample's subset: CD45RA+ positively selected. Receptor source: a man aged 18-30 years in good health.

V usage is TRBV19 and J usage is TRBJ2-7; 8 positions agree with TRBD2. The germline V gene encodes CDR1 LNHDA and CDR2 SQIVND (reference sequence). With 5 bases clipped from V and 4 bases from J, the junction kept 7 bases outside the gene matches. The CDR3 is made up of 14 amino acids. CDR3 nucleotides: TGTGCCAGTAGTGAGGGAGCGGGGGTATACGAGCAGTACTTC. It yields the protein CASSEGAGVYEQYF.

This chain joins TRBV5-4 and TRBJ2-5, with 9 bases that match TRBD2. The junction had 3 bases not matched to a gene; V was cut back by 1 base and J by 2 bases. CDR1 and CDR2 from the germline V gene are SGHNT and YYREEE (reference sequence). This CDR3 contains 15 residues. The CDR3 sequence: CASSLSLAGQETQYF. The CDR3 DNA is TGTGCCAGCAGCTTGAGTCTAGCGGGGCAAGAGACCCAGTACTTC.

This sequence joins TRBV6-1 and TRBJ2-7, with D possibly being TRBD2 (6 bases). Looked up from germline, CDR1 is MNHNS and CDR2 is SASEGT. The CDR3 is 13 residues long. V lost 6 bases to trimming and J lost 2 bases, with 11 bases between them. The CDR3 coding sequence is TGTGCCAGCAGGGGGGGACCGCCCTACGAGCAGTACTTC. Its protein product is CASRGGPPYEQYF.

This clone showed up just once. The chain couples TRBV21-1 to TRBJ1-6. TRBV21-1 is tagged as a pseudogene. This CDR3 region has 13 residues. CDR3 nucleotides: TGTGCCAGCAGCAATCGGAATAATTCACCCCTCCACTTT. This translates into CASSNRNNSPLHF.

This clone was seen once. This sample also contains other DNA sequences that code for the same CDR3. The chain is built from TRBV2 and TRBJ2-7; D remains unclear. Between the trimmed V and J ends, which lost 1 base and 6 bases, there was a span of 7 bases. This CDR3 has 12 amino acids. Germline V gene sequence: CDR1 SNHLY, CDR2 FYNNEI. The CDR3 nucleotides read TGTGCCAGCAGTGAAGAGGGCTCCGAGCAGTACTTC. Amino acids: CASSEEGSEQYF.

This sequence joins TRBV5-4 and TRBJ1-3, with D possibly being TRBD1 (6 bases). The V end lost 4 bases, the J end lost 4 bases, and 15 bases lay between the germline ends. Per germline, CDR1 SGHNT and CDR2 YYREEE (reference sequence). CDR3 length: 15 residues. Here the CDR3 DNA reads TGTGCCAGCAGCCCGGGGGGCGGGCCAGGAAACACCATATATTTT. Amino acid sequence: CASSPGGGPGNTIYF.

The genes are TRBV5-6 and TRBJ2-1, with 13 positions matching TRBD2. The CDR3 is 14 amino acids. The V gene end was trimmed by 6 bases and the J gene end by 9 bases; junction bases not matched to a gene: 6. Germline lookup yields CDR1 SGHDT and CDR2 YYEEEE. The CDR3: CASTGLAGSGEQFF. The CDR3 region has the DNA TGTGCCAGCACGGGACTAGCGGGAAGCGGTGAGCAGTTCTTC.

The J gene is TRBJ2-5, the V gene TRBV5-1, with 10 bases aligning to TRBD2. Germline V gene data show CDR1 as SGHRS and CDR2 as YFSETQ. The V segment lost 5 bases and the J segment 2 bases; nucleotides outside the gene matches: 15. CDR3 length equals 18 residues. The chain's CDR3 is CASSSSLAGATGQETQYF. CDR3 coding DNA: TGCGCCAGCAGTTCGTCGCTAGCGGGAGCCACGGGGCAAGAGACCCAGTACTTC.

This clone was counted a single time. The CDR3 DNA follows: TGTGCCAGCTCACCTCGTGCTAGCGGGGGACCTTACCAAGAGACCCAGTACTTC. Protein product: CASSPRASGGPYQETQYF. The chain links TRBV18 to TRBJ2-5; 10 bases fit TRBD2. CDR3 length: 18 amino acids. The ends lost 3 bases at V and 0 bases at J; junction bases unmatched: 10. Germline loops: CDR1 KGHSH, CDR2 LQKENI.

The rearrangement uses TRBV30 and TRBJ1-5, with a tentative D call TRBD1 (6 bases). The V gene's germline CDR1 is GTSNPN and CDR2 SVGIG (reference sequence). V was clipped by 3 bases and J by 2 bases, with 11 bases between them. CDR3 length equals 14 residues. The CDR3 DNA reads TGTGCCTGGAGCCAGGGGATTGGCAATCAGCCCCAGCATTTT. Translated: CAWSQGIGNQPQHF.

For this clone: Other DNA sequences within the sample encode an identical CDR3. The chain recombines TRBV19 with TRBJ2-5; D is perhaps TRBD2 (5 bases). The CDR3 consists of 12 residues. Germline V lookup: CDR1 LNHDA, CDR2 SQIVND (reference sequence). V gave up 4 bases and J gave up 5 bases, with 8 bases separating them. The CDR3, as DNA: TGTGCCAGTAGTAGGCGCGGGGAGACCCAGTACTTC. Amino acid sequence: CASSRRGETQYF.

V gene TRBV10-1 combines with J gene TRBJ2-3; 10 nucleotides agree with TRBD2. The CDR3 has 15 amino acids. Germline values: CDR1 WNHNN, CDR2 SYGVQD (reference sequence). V trimming: 2 bases; J trimming: 6 bases; junction bases outside the gene matches: 5. CDR3 nucleotides: TGCGCCAGCAGTGAGAGCGGGAGGGCCATCGATACGCAGTATTTT. This encodes CASSESGRAIDTQYF.

On this clone: The sample has other DNA sequences that encode this CDR3 too. The chain uses TRBV30 and TRBJ1-1; no firm D call. The CDR3 totals 14 residues. Deletions cut 0 bases from V and 1 base from J, with 9 bases between. Germline V lookup: CDR1 GTSNPN, CDR2 SVGIG (reference sequence). The CDR3 DNA reads as TGTGCCTGGAGTGTGATAGGAGGGAACACTGAAGCTTTCTTT. Its translation: CAWSVIGGNTEAFF.

This chain connects TRBV2 to TRBJ2-3; possibly TRBD2 for D (6 bases). Trimming shortened V by 5 bases and J by 2 bases, and 11 bases separated the two germline ends. The V gene's germline CDR1 is SNHLY and CDR2 FYNNEI. The CDR3 runs to 14 residues. CDR3 in amino acids: CASSLRDSTDTQYF. As DNA, the CDR3 is TGTGCCAGCAGTCTTCGGGACTCCACAGATACGCAGTATTTT.